The count of the clone carrying this TCR beta chain is one. Its antigen is as yet unknown. The CDR3 consists of 14 residues. Germline V gene lookup returns CDR1 LGHNA and CDR2 YSLEER. The data were taken from a study of post-analysis software for immune sequencing data. Study-level points and caveats: Patients carried roughly 5 TRBV segments more frequently than controls did, and TRBV5-6, TRBV5-1 and TRBV20-1 were among them. Controls had significantly higher normalized Chao1 diversity than multiple sclerosis patients.

Incorporated into the TCR beta cDNA libraries were unique molecular identifiers, which served to reduce PCR and sequencing biases. TCRdb reprocessed the PCR reads with MiXCR, giving one entry per CDR3 protein. Here the sample spans around 710,000 distinct CDR3 sequences, about 45% being singletons. The clonotype was recovered from a girl aged 5 to 17 with multiple sclerosis. The rearrangement uses TRBV4-3 and TRBJ2-7; D perhaps matches TRBD2 (6 bases). The end of the DNA aligns better with TRBJ2-5, so the J call may be wrong. Sequences were obtained from blood. The CDR3 protein is CASSQEGQGGTQYF. In nucleotides, the CDR3 is TGCGCCAGCAGCCAAGAGGGCCAGGGAGGGACCCAGTACTTC.